This TCR beta chain was identified during a study of shared clonotypes between healthy human individuals. Sequencing was at deep level. Sequencing used immunoSEQ multiplex PCR; TCRdb keeps in-frame clones, though not all of them. The sample records about 700,000 clones, around 72% being singletons. General study findings and limits: Sharing of clonotypes among donors was expected to vary with sequencing depth. Clonotypes which were not shared had lower generation probabilities than clonotypes that all four donors shared.

The CDR3 covers 13 residues. In germline, CDR1 is SGHVS, CDR2 FNYEAQ. With regard to this clone: The antigen remains unidentified. A junction end diverges from the germline sequence, so it may reflect a read error.

Sample: memory CD4+ T cells sorted from blood. The subset here: CD45RA-negative fraction. This TCR derives from a woman in her 30s in good health. The chain combines TRBV7-6 with TRBJ2-7; 11 nucleotides agree with TRBD2. CDR3 bases: TGTGCCAGCAGCTTACCCGGACTAGCGGGCGGCAGCTTC. Its translation: CASSLPGLAGGSF.